Below are 22 T cell receptor beta chains sequenced from a single sample in a study of shared clonotypes between healthy human individuals. Generated by immunoSEQ multiplex PCR, the TCRdb table keeps only in-frame clones and is missing some. The sample records under 600,000 clones, roughly 95% being singletons. The sequenced sample consisted of naive CD4+ T cells sorted from blood. Noted subset: CD45RA+ positively selected. The receptors here all came from a woman younger than 45 in good health.

The chain's CDR3 is CASSRWLTDTQYF. The CDR3 region has the DNA TGTGCCAGCAGCAGGTGGCTCACAGATACGCAGTATTTT. The gene calls are TRBV5-8 and TRBJ2-3; D remains ambiguous. The CDR3 covers 13 residues. Germline loops: CDR1 SGHTS, CDR2 YDEGEE. V shed 4 bases and J shed 2 bases, with 8 bases lying between them.

This rearrangement joins TRBV11-2 to TRBJ2-7, with D perhaps matching TRBD1 (5 bases). The ends were cut back, 5 bases at V and 3 bases at J, with 17 bases in the middle. Germline CDR1 SGHAT, CDR2 FQNNGV. This CDR3 has 15 residues. The CDR3: CASSPLTGRSYEQYF. CDR3 DNA: TGTGCCAGCAGCCCTCTCACAGGACGGAGCTACGAGCAGTACTTC.

Worth noting for this clone: Because the CDR3's place on the DNA is in doubt, the DNA is left out and the CDR3 is given as listed by TCRdb. This rearrangement joins TRBV21-1 to TRBJ1-2; the table names TRBD1, a call not compared with the DNA. TRBV21-1 counts as a pseudogene. The CDR3 totals 21 residues, both ends included. CDR3: CASSTRDKVGTGSASNYGYTF.

The V and J genes are TRBV19 and TRBJ1-3; D is unresolved. Germline V gene lookup returns CDR1 LNHDA and CDR2 SQIVND (reference sequence). V lost 4 bases and J lost 0, with 7 bases in between. The CDR3 consists of 14 residues. The CDR3 DNA is TGTGCCAGTAGTACAGTTAACTCTGGAAACACCATATATTTT. It translates to CASSTVNSGNTIYF.

The chain employs TRBV28 and TRBJ2-3, with 8 bases fitting TRBD2. The germline CDR1 and CDR2 sequences are MDHEN and SYDVKM. The J segment lost 0 bases and the V segment lost 5 bases, leaving 10 bases of the junction unmatched. This CDR3 region has 17 residues. CDR3: CASSPLRAGGSTDTQYF. DNA for the CDR3: TGTGCCAGCAGTCCCCTAAGGGCGGGAGGTAGCACAGATACGCAGTATTTT. The full variable domain, in which reference TRBV28 and TRBJ2-3 provide the parts outside the CDR3, is DVKVTQSSRYLVKRTGEKVFLECVQDMDHENMFWYRQDPGLGLRLIYFSYDVKMKEKGDIPEGYSVSREKKERFSLILESASTNQTSMYLCASSPLRAGGSTDTQYFGPGTRLTVL.

The chain joins TRBV19 to TRBJ2-5; TRBD2 is a possible D gene (6 bases). V was shortened by 2 bases and J by 5 bases, with 15 bases between the two germline ends. Germline CDR1 and CDR2: LNHDA and SQIVND (reference sequence). This CDR3 comprises 15 residues. The CDR3 DNA sequence: TGTGCCAGTAGTATAATTACTAGCCCGTGGGAGACCCAGTACTTC. Translating it yields CASSIITSPWETQYF.

J is TRBJ2-7 and V is TRBV5-4, with TRBD2 matching 9 bases. V shed 2 bases, J shed 7 bases, and the junction held 10 bases outside the gene matches. Germline assignment: CDR1 SGHNT and CDR2 YYREEE (reference sequence). The CDR3 loop spans 15 amino acids. CDR3 sequence: CASSLTPEREVEQYF. In nucleotides, the CDR3 is TGTGCCAGCAGCTTAACCCCCGAGCGGGAGGTTGAGCAGTACTTC.

The rearrangement links TRBV9 to TRBJ2-5; D gene ambiguous. Between the trimmed V and J ends, which lost 5 bases and 1 base, there was a span of 18 bases. Looked up from germline, CDR1 is SGDLS and CDR2 is YYNGEE. This CDR3 has 16 residues. The DNA of the CDR3 is TGTGCCAGCAGTGGAACCGCGACGATCCTCCAAGAGACCCAGTACTTC. Protein sequence: CASSGTATILQETQYF.

The chain couples TRBV9 to TRBJ2-5; a weak D match, TRBD1 (5 bases). The V and J ends lost 4 bases and 5 bases respectively, with 9 bases between them. The germline V gene has CDR1 SGDLS and CDR2 YYNGEE. This CDR3 contains 12 residues. In DNA form, the CDR3 reads TGTGCCAGCAGCAAAGCAGGGGAGACCCAGTACTTC. Its protein is CASSKAGETQYF.

V gene TRBV5-8 combines with J gene TRBJ2-5, with 7 bases that match TRBD1. The germline V gene encodes CDR1 SGHTS and CDR2 YDEGEE. The V segment lost 6 bases and the J segment 3 bases; nucleotides outside the gene matches: 8. This CDR3 is built from 14 residues. This chain's CDR3 is CASNDGTAKETQYF. The CDR3, as DNA: TGTGCCAGCAACGACGGGACAGCGAAAGAGACCCAGTACTTC.

The chain links TRBV18 to TRBJ1-2, with 10 nucleotides matching TRBD1. The germline CDR1 and CDR2 sequences are KGHSH and LQKENI. J lost 8 bases, V lost 6 bases, and 9 bases had no gene match. The CDR3 has 14 residues. CDR3 residues: CASSDRDRGVGYTF. Here the CDR3 DNA reads TGTGCCAGCTCCGACCGGGACAGGGGCGTAGGCTACACCTTC.

V gene TRBV9 combines with J gene TRBJ2-7; 7 nucleotides line up with TRBD1. The CDR3 covers 15 residues. The J segment lost 0 bases and the V segment lost 2 bases, leaving 5 bases of the junction unmatched. Germline values: CDR1 SGDLS, CDR2 YYNGEE. This chain's CDR3 is CASSVTGTVSYEQYF. CDR3 nucleotides: TGTGCCAGCAGCGTTACCGGGACAGTCTCCTACGAGCAGTACTTC.

This chain uses TRBV7-8 with TRBJ2-7, with 7 bases identical to TRBD2. Looked up from germline, CDR1 is SGHVS and CDR2 is FQNEAQ. This CDR3 is 15 amino acids long. Trimming at V came to 5 bases and at J to 2 bases, leaving 9 bases not matched to a gene. CDR3 bases: TGTGCCAGCAGCCTAACGACGGGGGGAACCTACGAGCAGTACTTC. It codes for CASSLTTGGTYEQYF.

This clone was seen once. The chain employs TRBV6-4 and TRBJ1-1; tentatively, D is TRBD1 (6 bases). Deletions cut 3 bases from V and 1 base from J, with 6 bases between. The CDR3 loop spans 13 amino acids. Germline V gives CDR1 MRHNA, CDR2 SNTAGT. CDR3 nucleotide sequence: TGTGCCAGCAGTGAGACAGGGAACACTGAAGCTTTCTTT. Translating it yields CASSETGNTEAFF.

CDR3 DNA sequence: TGTGCCAGCAGCTCGGGACAGGGGTACTACGAGCAGTACTTC. Amino acids: CASSSGQGYYEQYF. This chain joins TRBV11-1 and TRBJ2-5; TRBD1 agrees at 10 bases. Matching the DNA end better, TRBJ2-7 makes the J call doubtful. The germline V gene encodes CDR1 SGHAT and CDR2 FQDESV (reference sequence). The CDR3 totals 14 residues.

The DNA for the CDR3 is TGTGCCAGCAGCTTAAAGGACAGTGCTTACACTGAAGCTTTCTTT. Its translation is CASSLKDSAYTEAFF. The chain uses TRBV7-2 and TRBJ1-1; perhaps TRBD1 as D (6 bases). The CDR3 extends over 15 amino acids. V lost 2 bases to trimming and J lost 3 bases, with 13 bases between them. The germline V gene encodes CDR1 SGHTA and CDR2 FQGNSA.

This chain joins TRBV11-2 and TRBJ2-1, with 10 bases matching TRBD2. Losses at the gene ends were 3 bases for V and 8 bases for J; bases not matched to a gene: 7. The germline V gene has CDR1 SGHAT and CDR2 FQNNGV. The CDR3 is 15 amino acids. For the CDR3, the DNA is TGTGCCAGCAGCTTTCCTAGCGGGAGTTCGGATGAGCAGTTCTTC. The encoded protein is CASSFPSGSSDEQFF.

This clone was observed a single time. The CDR3 bases are TGTGCCAGCCGAAGGGGCAATTCACCCCTCCACTTT. Amino acids: CASRRGNSPLHF. The chain has TRBV6-5 and TRBJ1-6, with D perhaps matching TRBD1 (5 bases). CDR1 is MNHEY, CDR2 SVGAGI, per germline. The CDR3 consists of 12 residues. V gave up 8 bases and J gave up 7 bases, with 9 bases separating them.

V usage is TRBV4-2 and J usage is TRBJ2-3, with 14 bases lining up with TRBD2. J was trimmed by 4 bases and V by 3 bases; bases with no gene match: 6. The CDR3 is 17 amino acids. Germline CDR1 and CDR2: LGHNA and YNFKEQ. In DNA form, the CDR3 reads TGTGCCAGCAGCCACGGACTAGCGGGAGGTAACGCAGATACGCAGTATTTT. This translates into CASSHGLAGGNADTQYF.

The chain couples TRBV18 to TRBJ1-2; 10 nucleotides align to TRBD1. The trim removed 4 bases at V and 2 bases at J, leaving 4 bases unmatched. The CDR3 length is 15 residues. Germline values: CDR1 KGHSH, CDR2 LQKENI. In DNA form, the CDR3 reads TGTGCCAGCTCACTCCGGACAGGGGGAAACTATGGCTACACCTTC. It encodes CASSLRTGGNYGYTF.

The V and J genes are TRBV2 and TRBJ2-7, with D possibly TRBD1 on 6 matching bases. The V gene's germline CDR1 is SNHLY and CDR2 FYNNEI. V gave up 6 bases and J gave up 0 bases, with 12 bases separating them. The CDR3 spans 14 residues. The CDR3 nucleotides read TGTGCCAGCAGGACGGGACAAAGCTCCTACGAGCAGTACTTC. It specifies CASRTGQSSYEQYF.

V and J are TRBV28 and TRBJ2-7; the D gene is possibly TRBD1 (7 bases). CDR3 length: 15 amino acids. Trimming took 5 bases from V and 4 from J, leaving 18 bases between them. Germline CDR1 and CDR2: MDHEN and SYDVKM. CDR3 sequence reads: CASSPHRSGGYEQYF. CDR3 sequence (DNA): TGTGCCAGCAGTCCACACCGTTCAGGGGGGTACGAGCAGTACTTC.